These 17 T cell receptor beta chains originate from one sample sequenced in a study of response to subunit inactivated influenza vaccine. TCRdb passed the RT-PCR reads through MiXCR, listing each CDR3 protein once. The table lists some 600,000 distinct CDR3 sequences, around 15% of them singletons. This material consisted of PBMCs from blood, taken around 14 days before vaccination. Receptors originate from a man aged 45-65 years who received an inactivated influenza vaccine.

There are many counts of this clonotype. This chain links TRBV11-1 with TRBJ2-1, with 14 bases matching TRBD2. After removal of 6 bases from V and 2 bases from J, the junction contained 9 bases not matched to a gene. This CDR3 is built from 18 residues. Per germline, CDR1 SGHAT and CDR2 FQDESV (reference sequence). The CDR3 nucleotides are TGTGCCAGCAGGGGGACTAGCGGGAGAAAATTGACCTACAATGAGCAGTTCTTC. Its translation is CASRGTSGRKLTYNEQFF.

The V gene is TRBV11-2, the J gene TRBJ2-3; 7 positions match TRBD2. J was trimmed by 5 bases and V by 5 bases; bases with no gene match: 4. Germline V gene lookup returns CDR1 SGHAT and CDR2 FQNNGV. The length of the CDR3 is 13 residues. The chain's CDR3 is CASSRGGRDTQYF. As DNA, the CDR3 is TGTGCCAGCAGCCGGGGAGGGAGAGATACGCAGTATTTT. Using reference TRBV11-2 and TRBJ2-3 for the parts outside the CDR3, the full variable domain is EAGVAQSPRYKIIEKRQSVAFWCNPISGHATLYWYQQILGQGPKLLIQFQNNGVVDDSQLPKDRFSAERLKGVDSTLKIQPAKLEDSAVYLCASSRGGRDTQYFGPGTRLTVL.

This clonotype occurred a few times. The DNA for the CDR3 is TGTGCCAGCAATCGCCTAGCGGGGGGGCAAGAGACCCAGTACTTC. This translates into CASNRLAGGQETQYF. The V gene is TRBV6-1, the J gene TRBJ2-5, with 12 positions matching TRBD2. The CDR3 contains 15 residues. Germline trimming cut 7 bases from V and 2 bases from J; bases unmatched to any gene: 5. The germline gives CDR1 MNHNS, CDR2 SASEGT.

In this sample, this clonotype turned up a few times. The V and J genes are TRBV27 and TRBJ1-1; tentatively, D is TRBD1 (5 bases). This CDR3 spans 15 amino acids. V was cut by 6 bases and J by 6 bases, with 20 bases left in between. Per germline, CDR1 MNHEY and CDR2 SMNVEV (reference sequence). The CDR3 sequence: CASSPRAGLSAEAFF. The CDR3 DNA reads as TGTGCCAGCAGCCCCAGGGCAGGGCTGAGCGCTGAAGCTTTCTTT.

This clonotype was seen ten or more times. The J gene is TRBJ1-2, the V gene TRBV5-1, with D possibly TRBD1 on 5 matching bases. Germline CDR1 SGHRS, CDR2 YFSETQ. Trimming cost V 2 bases and J 4 bases, with 9 bases left between them. The CDR3 length is 13 residues. In DNA, the CDR3 is TGCGCCAGCAGCTTCGGCCAGGGCTATGGCTACACCTTC. Protein: CASSFGQGYGYTF.

At least ten counts were recorded for this clonotype. The V gene is TRBV28, the J gene TRBJ2-5; no clear D gene. Germline V gene sequence: CDR1 MDHEN, CDR2 SYDVKM. Trimming shortened V by 4 bases and J by 3 bases, and 9 bases separated the two germline ends. The CDR3 length is 13 residues. The CDR3 is CASSSDTEETQYF. The CDR3 DNA sequence: TGTGCCAGCAGTTCTGACACCGAAGAGACCCAGTACTTC.

The sample holds many counts of this clonotype. V usage is TRBV7-9 and J usage is TRBJ2-6; D is uncertain. The length of the CDR3 is 16 residues. Per the germline V gene, CDR1 is SEHNR and CDR2 is FQNEAQ (reference sequence). V shed 5 bases and J shed 0 bases, with 11 bases lying between them. The CDR3: CASSPGSGSGANVLTF. CDR3 nucleotides: TGTGCCAGCAGCCCAGGTAGTGGCTCTGGGGCCAACGTCCTGACTTTC. Based on the CDR3 plus reference TRBV7-9 and TRBJ2-6, the full variable domain is DTGVSQNPRHKITKRGQNVTFRCDPISEHNRLYWYRQTLGQGPEFLTYFQNEAQLEKSRLLSDRFSAERPKGSFSTLEIQRTEQGDSAMYLCASSPGSGSGANVLTFGAGSRLTVL.

This sequence joins TRBV7-6 and TRBJ2-5, with 9 bases aligning to TRBD1. The V segment lost 1 base and the J segment 5 bases; nucleotides outside the gene matches: 17. In germline, CDR1 is SGHVS, CDR2 FNYEAQ. The CDR3 runs to 19 residues. CDR3 sequence reads: CASSLEETRDRVFRETQYF. The CDR3, as DNA: TGTGCCAGCAGCTTAGAGGAGACCCGGGACAGGGTTTTTAGGGAGACCCAGTACTTC.

V gene TRBV5-4 combines with J gene TRBJ2-3; maybe TRBD1 (6 bases). CDR1 is SGHNT, CDR2 YYREEE, per germline (reference sequence). The V and J ends lost 1 base and 4 bases respectively, with 16 bases between them. This CDR3 comprises 16 residues. The CDR3 DNA reads TGTGCCAGCAGCTTGAGGCCGCCAGGGGCGGCAGATACGCAGTATTTT. It specifies CASSLRPPGAADTQYF. Filled out from reference TRBV5-4 and TRBJ2-3, the complete variable domain reads ETGVTQSPTHLIKTRGQQVTLRCSSQSGHNTVSWYQQALGQGPQFIFQYYREEENGRGNFPPRFSGLQFPNYSSELNVNALELDDSALYLCASSLRPPGAADTQYFGPGTRLTVL.

V and J are TRBV7-8 and TRBJ2-7, with D possibly being TRBD1 or TRBD2 (5 bases each). This CDR3 region has 16 residues. Germline V gives CDR1 SGHVS, CDR2 FQNEAQ. The ends were cut back, 5 bases at V and 3 bases at J, with 20 bases in the middle. CDR3 loop: CASSTRVRPGIYEQYF. CDR3 DNA sequence: TGTGCCAGCAGCACCAGGGTACGGCCGGGGATCTACGAGCAGTACTTC.

This clonotype has just a few counts. This rearrangement joins TRBV7-2 to TRBJ1-1, with D uncertain. This CDR3 has 14 residues. CDR1 is SGHTA and CDR2 is FQGNSA in the germline V gene. Trimming stripped 5 bases from V and 0 bases from J, with 10 bases between. In DNA form, the CDR3 reads TGTGCCAGCAGCGCTATGGGCATGAACACTGAAGCTTTCTTT. Translated: CASSAMGMNTEAFF.

In its sample, this clonotype was seen a few times. This CDR3 reads CASSQDGLARYNEQFF. The CDR3 bases are TGCGCCAGCAGCCAAGACGGACTAGCCAGATACAATGAGCAGTTCTTC. J is TRBJ2-1 and V is TRBV4-3; 8 bases align to TRBD2. After removal of 0 bases from V and 4 bases from J, the junction contained 5 bases not matched to a gene. This CDR3 comprises 16 residues. Germline CDR1 LGHNA, CDR2 YSLEER.

V and J are TRBV28 and TRBJ1-6, with TRBD1 matching over 7 bases. Unmatched junction bases numbered 7, after V lost 7 bases and J lost 7 bases. The germline CDR1 and CDR2 sequences are MDHEN and SYDVKM. CDR3 length: 14 amino acids. CDR3 nucleotide sequence: TGTGCCAGCAAGACGACAGGGATAAATTCACCCCTCCACTTT. Its translation: CASKTTGINSPLHF.

CDR3 nucleotide sequence: TGTGCCAGCAGTTACTACAGCGGAAACACTGAAGCTTTCTTT. Amino acid sequence: CASSYYSGNTEAFF. The chain combines TRBV6-5 with TRBJ1-1; no clear D. Trimming stripped 1 base from V and 2 bases from J, with 8 bases between. This CDR3 spans 14 amino acids. Looked up from germline, CDR1 is MNHEY and CDR2 is SVGAGI.

The CDR3 loop is CASSLRQESSYEQYF. The CDR3 DNA reads as TGTGCCAGCAGCTTAAGGCAGGAGAGCTCCTACGAGCAGTACTTC. The chain links TRBV7-2 to TRBJ2-7; D not resolved. The CDR3 is made up of 15 amino acids. V lost 2 bases and J lost 0, with 11 bases in between. Germline CDR1 reads SGHTA; CDR2 reads FQGNSA.

This clonotype was detected a few times. The CDR3 loop is CSARDFRVQSDYEQYF. The CDR3 nucleotides are TGCAGTGCTAGAGATTTCAGGGTCCAGTCGGACTACGAGCAGTACTTC. The V and J genes are TRBV20-1 and TRBJ2-7; perhaps TRBD1 as D (5 bases). Germline-derived CDR1 and CDR2 are DFQATT and SNEGSKA (reference sequence). This CDR3 spans 16 amino acids. The V end was cut by 0 bases, the J end by 3 bases, with 18 bases between.

This clonotype was found a few times. The chain joins TRBV7-6 to TRBJ2-7; TRBD1 matches at 12 bases. Germline V lookup: CDR1 SGHVS, CDR2 FNYEAQ. V shed 5 bases, J shed 9 bases, and the junction held 11 bases outside the gene matches. This CDR3 has 15 amino acids. The CDR3 region has the DNA TGTGCCAGCAGCCCCAGATCGGGACAGGGGGCAGGGCAGTACTTC. Encoded protein: CASSPRSGQGAGQYF.